This entry lists 27 T cell receptor beta chains sequenced from one sample in a study of T-cell memory formation after mild COVID-19 (dated by TCRdb to the early 2020s). Library preparation used 5' RACE. Sequenced on an Illumina NovaSeq 6000. Through fastp at Q25 and MiXCR, TCRdb rebuilt clones from the public reads, retaining in-frame beta chains. Entries that share a CDR3 protein sequence are merged under the most common genes and DNA. For this sample the table gives hundreds of thousands of distinct CDR3 sequences, of which around 20% were detected only once. The ten most abundant clones make up approximately 8.1% of the sample. The source material was PBMCs or a T cell subset sorted from them (not recorded which). The receptors were gathered from an adult woman who had mild COVID-19 (a few samples of this study predate the infection). The sample titles of this study are shuffled in the database, so cell type and time point are left out; the donor was told from shared clones.

This chain links TRBV12-3 or TRBV12-4 with TRBJ2-1, with D unclear. The CDR3 totals 11 residues. V was trimmed by 3 bases and J by 15 bases, leaving 12 bases between them. CDR3 loop: CASSFGRDSFF. The CDR3 coding sequence is TGTGCCAGCAGTTTCGGTAGGGATTCGTTCTTC.

There are a few counts of this clonotype. This chain connects TRBV7-2 to TRBJ2-1; a weak D match, TRBD1 (6 bases). V shed 2 bases and J shed 3 bases, with 14 bases lying between them. The CDR3 sequence is 16 residues long. Germline loops: CDR1 SGHTA, CDR2 FQGNSA. CDR3 in DNA: TGTGCCAGCAGCTTACAGGCAGGGGTTTACTACAATGAGCAGTTCTTC. Protein product: CASSLQAGVYYNEQFF.

The gene calls are TRBV11-2 and TRBJ1-1; 7 bases agree with TRBD1. The CDR3 is 14 residues long. Per the germline V gene, CDR1 is SGHAT and CDR2 is FQNNGV. The junction had 3 bases not matched to a gene; V was cut back by 0 bases and J by 5 bases. The CDR3 DNA reads TGTGCCAGCAGCTTAGATCAGGGGGTGACTGAAGCTTTCTTT. Encoded protein: CASSLDQGVTEAFF. The full variable domain, with the rest looked up from reference TRBV11-2 and TRBJ1-1, is EAGVAQSPRYKIIEKRQSVAFWCNPISGHATLYWYQQILGQGPKLLIQFQNNGVVDDSQLPKDRFSAERLKGVDSTLKIQPAKLEDSAVYLCASSLDQGVTEAFFGQGTRLTVV.

The table lists this clonotype with a few counts. The V gene is TRBV14, the J gene TRBJ2-1; D unresolved. This CDR3 has 16 residues. The germline V gene has CDR1 SGHDN and CDR2 FVKESK. Trimming took off 1 base at V and 2 bases at J, with 12 bases between the two ends. The CDR3 nucleotides are TGTGCCAGCAGCCAAGTGCCCAGAGGAACCTACAATGAGCAGTTCTTC. Its protein product is CASSQVPRGTYNEQFF.

The V and J genes are TRBV29-1 and TRBJ1-1; D not certain. Deletions cut 6 bases from V and 4 bases from J, with 15 bases between. Per the germline V gene, CDR1 is SQVTM and CDR2 is ANQGSEA. The CDR3 sequence is 13 residues long. The CDR3: CSVRSSSGTEAFF. In DNA form, the CDR3 reads TGCAGCGTCCGTAGTTCATCAGGCACTGAAGCTTTCTTT.

The J gene is TRBJ2-1, the V gene TRBV6-2 or TRBV6-3, with 7 bases lining up with TRBD1. The germline V gene encodes CDR1 MNHEY and CDR2 SVGEGT. Trimming at V came to 7 bases and at J to 1 base, leaving 10 bases not matched to a gene. CDR3 length: 16 residues. CDR3 sequence (DNA): TGTGCCAGCAATACTCGACAGGGCGGGTCCTACAATGAGCAGTTCTTC. Translating gives CASNTRQGGSYNEQFF.

This clonotype occurred once. The rearrangement uses TRBV20-1 and TRBJ2-1, with 13 bases identical to TRBD2. This CDR3 comprises 17 residues. The germline V gene encodes CDR1 DFQATT and CDR2 SNEGSKA (reference sequence). V lost 0 bases, J lost 0 bases, and 2 bases stayed unmatched. In DNA, the CDR3 is TGCAGTGCTAGAGATAGGACTAGCGGGAGCTCCTACAATGAGCAGTTCTTC. This gives the protein CSARDRTSGSSYNEQFF.

J is TRBJ2-7 and V is TRBV2, with 10 positions matching TRBD1. The CDR3 is 16 residues long. The V gene's germline CDR1 is SNHLY and CDR2 FYNNEI. After removal of 6 bases from V and 2 bases from J, the junction contained 10 bases not matched to a gene. The CDR3 nucleotides are TGTGCCAGCAGGAAACCGGGACAGGGGCTTCCCTACGAGCAGTACTTC. It encodes CASRKPGQGLPYEQYF.

The genes are TRBV25-1 and TRBJ1-2; perhaps TRBD1 as D (5 bases). V lost 3 bases to trimming and J lost 7 bases, with 18 bases between them. This CDR3 is built from 15 residues. Germline assignment: CDR1 MGHDK and CDR2 SYGVNS. The CDR3 nucleotides read TGTGCCAGCAGTGAGGGAACAGGCTTCGTGGTTGGCTACACCTTC. Its protein product is CASSEGTGFVVGYTF.

This CDR3 is CATSDLGPGGDTQYF. In DNA form, the CDR3 reads TGTGCCACCAGTGATTTGGGTCCTGGGGGAGATACGCAGTATTTT. The V call is TRBV24-1, the J call TRBJ2-3, with D perhaps matching TRBD1 or TRBD2 (5 bases each). Germline lookup yields CDR1 KGHDR and CDR2 SFDVKD. V lost 0 bases to trimming and J lost 5 bases, with 11 bases between them. The CDR3 covers 15 residues.

CDR3 nucleotide sequence: TGTGCCAGCAGCTTAACGACAGGGGAGAACACTGAAGCTTTCTTT. It is translated as CASSLTTGENTEAFF. The chain combines TRBV7-2 with TRBJ1-1, with 8 bases lining up with TRBD1. The V and J ends lost 2 bases and 1 base, in that order; junction bases with no gene match: 3. The CDR3 spans 15 residues. CDR1 and CDR2 (germline): SGHTA, FQGNSA. Complete variable domain (other parts from reference TRBV7-2 and TRBJ1-1): GAGVSQSPSNKVTEKGKDVELRCDPISGHTALYWYRQSLGQGLEFLIYFQGNSAPDKSGLPSDRFSAERTGGSVSTLTIQRTQQEDSAVYLCASSLTTGENTEAFFGQGTRLTVV.

This sequence joins TRBV2 and TRBJ2-7, with D perhaps TRBD2 (6 bases). Germline-derived CDR1 and CDR2 are SNHLY and FYNNEI. CDR3 size: 15 residues. V lost 5 bases and J 5 bases, leaving 19 bases between the germline ends. CDR3: CASSHLGGAADEQYF. In DNA form, the CDR3 reads TGTGCCAGCAGTCACCTCGGGGGAGCGGCCGACGAGCAGTACTTC.

The table lists this clonotype with a few counts. V and J are TRBV25-1 and TRBJ1-2; D ambiguous. This CDR3 has 14 residues. Germline CDR1 is MGHDK and CDR2 is SYGVNS. V lost 0 bases to trimming and J lost 4 bases, with 9 bases between them. In nucleotides, the CDR3 is TGTGCCAGCAGTGAATACGGGGAGGCCTATGGCTACACCTTC. This gives the protein CASSEYGEAYGYTF.

This clonotype was detected a few times. This chain uses TRBV20-1 with TRBJ2-5, with unresolved D. Germline V gives CDR1 DFQATT, CDR2 SNEGSKA (reference sequence). Trimming removed 1 base from V and 5 bases from J, with 23 bases in between. This CDR3 contains 17 residues. CDR3 protein: CSARGSTADRVRETQYF. In nucleotides, the CDR3 is TGCAGTGCTAGAGGTAGCACGGCCGATCGCGTAAGGGAGACCCAGTACTTC.

The rearrangement uses TRBV24-1 and TRBJ2-3; possible D gene TRBD1, 5 bases. The CDR3 sequence is 15 residues long. The germline gives CDR1 KGHDR, CDR2 SFDVKD. V lost 4 bases, J lost 3 bases, and 13 bases lay in between. CDR3 DNA sequence: TGTGCCACCAGTGACGCTCGGACAACAACAGATACGCAGTATTTT. As protein: CATSDARTTTDTQYF.

This clonotype was recorded a few times. The rearrangement uses TRBV4-3 and TRBJ2-2; maybe TRBD2 (5 bases). Germline CDR1 LGHNA, CDR2 YSLEER. CDR3 length: 17 residues. Trimming stripped 1 base from V and 2 bases from J, with 14 bases between. The CDR3 DNA follows: TGCGCCAGCAGCCAAGTCGGGGTAGGGTATAACACCGGGGAGCTGTTTTTT. Translating it yields CASSQVGVGYNTGELFF.

The V call is TRBV7-6, the J call TRBJ2-2; D is ambiguous. Germline CDR1 and CDR2: SGHVS and FNYEAQ. The ends were cut back, 1 base at V and 6 bases at J, with 12 bases in the middle. This CDR3 region has 15 residues. The CDR3 coding sequence is TGTGCCAGCAGCTTAGTGGGCAGGCTAGCCGGGGAGCTGTTTTTT. It yields the protein CASSLVGRLAGELFF.

In its sample, this clonotype was seen once. The chain employs TRBV20-1 and TRBJ2-7; D remains ambiguous. This CDR3 contains 13 residues. Looked up from germline, CDR1 is DFQATT and CDR2 is SNEGSKA (reference sequence). V was clipped by 6 bases and J by 3 bases, with 15 bases between them. CDR3 loop: CSARRQPNYEQYF. In nucleotides, the CDR3 is TGCAGTGCGCGTCGGCAGCCGAACTACGAGCAGTACTTC.

This clonotype was counted many times. The chain uses TRBV7-6 and TRBJ2-2, with 7 positions matching TRBD2. The germline V gene encodes CDR1 SGHVS and CDR2 FNYEAQ. This CDR3 spans 15 amino acids. V lost 2 bases and J lost 6; bases outside the gene matches: 6. The CDR3 here is CASSLRLAKAGELFF. CDR3 bases: TGTGCCAGCAGCTTACGACTAGCTAAGGCCGGGGAGCTGTTTTTT.

The genes are TRBV7-2 and TRBJ1-4; unclear D gene. Trimming shortened V by 5 bases and J by 0 bases, and 7 bases separated the two germline ends. Germline CDR1 SGHTA, CDR2 FQGNSA. The CDR3 has 14 residues. The CDR3 DNA reads TGTGCCAGCAGCCGCGACGCAACTAATGAAAAACTGTTTTTT. This translates into CASSRDATNEKLFF.

The chain couples TRBV11-2 to TRBJ2-7; D gene ambiguous. The CDR3 loop spans 15 amino acids. Trimming removed 1 base at V and 0 bases at J, with 10 bases between. Germline CDR1 is SGHAT and CDR2 is FQNNGV. The CDR3 is CASSLALMSSYEQYF. The DNA for the CDR3 is TGTGCCAGCAGCTTAGCCCTCATGAGCTCCTACGAGCAGTACTTC.

This clonotype has a handful of counts. V gene TRBV7-2 combines with J gene TRBJ2-1; D gene unclear. Germline V gene lookup returns CDR1 SGHTA and CDR2 FQGNSA. The CDR3 is 13 amino acids. Trimming removed 5 bases at V and 2 bases at J, with 7 bases between. For the CDR3, the DNA is TGTGCCAGCAGCCGAACGGCCTACAATGAGCAGTTCTTC. Encoded protein: CASSRTAYNEQFF.

This clonotype was counted only a few times. The genes are TRBV7-3 and TRBJ2-6; D not resolved. The V end lost 4 bases, the J end lost 1 base, and 17 bases lay between the germline ends. In germline, CDR1 is SGHTA, CDR2 FQGTGA. The CDR3 extends over 18 amino acids. The CDR3, as DNA: TGTGCCAGCAGCTCCCCTTCGAAAACCGGTTCTGGGGCCAACGTCCTGACTTTC. This encodes CASSSPSKTGSGANVLTF.

In its sample, this clonotype was seen a few times. This chain links TRBV4-2 with TRBJ1-2; D not resolved. The CDR3 consists of 15 residues. With 3 bases removed from V and 4 bases from J, the gap between germline ends came to 15 bases. The germline CDR1 and CDR2 sequences are LGHNA and YNFKEQ. This chain's CDR3 is CASSHRPGQIYGYTF. The CDR3 nucleotides are TGTGCCAGCAGCCATCGGCCCGGGCAGATCTATGGCTACACCTTC.

CDR3 sequence reads: CASSLSRGRNEQFF. The CDR3 coding sequence is TGTGCCAGCAGTTTAAGCAGGGGGCGGAATGAGCAGTTCTTC. The genes are TRBV12-3 or TRBV12-4 and TRBJ2-1, with 8 bases identical to TRBD1. Trimming removed 2 bases from V and 7 bases from J; junction bases left unmatched: 4. CDR3 length: 14 residues.

The chain is built from TRBV29-1 and TRBJ2-3, with 12 bases matching TRBD2. The CDR3 is made up of 13 amino acids. The V gene's germline CDR1 is SQVTM and CDR2 ANQGSEA. Unmatched junction bases numbered 2, after V lost 5 bases and J lost 5 bases. The CDR3 sequence: CSVTSGGLDTQYF. The CDR3 DNA reads as TGCAGCGTTACTAGCGGGGGGCTAGATACGCAGTATTTT.

This clonotype was picked up one time. This chain uses TRBV29-1 with TRBJ1-1; D may be TRBD1 (5 bases). Per germline, CDR1 SQVTM and CDR2 ANQGSEA. The CDR3 covers 13 residues. Trimming took off 6 bases at V and 5 bases at J, with 16 bases between the two ends. The CDR3 region has the DNA TGCAGCGTAGCTACCCGGGGGGGAACTGAAGCTTTCTTT. This gives the protein CSVATRGGTEAFF.